Each of the 25 T cell receptor beta chains below was sequenced from the same sample in a study of T-cell reconstitution after alpha-beta-depleted transplantation in children. Whole-study findings and limits: Approximately two months post-transplant, alpha-beta T cells reportedly originated from several hundred expanded graft clones.

Preparation of the TCRbeta library involved a method that used unique molecular identifiers. TCRdb fed the PCR reads into MiXCR, producing one record per CDR3 protein. The table has fewer than 35,000 distinct CDR3 sequences, roughly 6.7% seen once; the top ten hold 25% to 30%. Their target antigens are unknown. The sequencing used peripheral blood, collected 60 days after TCRalphabeta/CD19-depleted stem cell transplant. Source of these receptors: a child in the first two years of life who had a stem cell transplant for acute myeloid leukemia, so the T cells may come from the graft donor.

This clonotype was detected many times. The chain has TRBV2 and TRBJ2-1; 9 nucleotides agree with TRBD2. CDR3 size: 16 residues. Trimming removed 1 base from V and 7 bases from J; junction bases left unmatched: 8. CDR1 SNHLY and CDR2 FYNNEI come from the germline V gene. CDR3: CASSEEGSGGQNEQFF. CDR3 nucleotide sequence: TGTGCCAGCAGTGAAGAAGGTAGCGGGGGCCAGAATGAGCAGTTCTTC.

Ten or more counts support this clonotype. The rearrangement links TRBV7-3 to TRBJ2-2; TRBD1 or TRBD2 may be the D gene (6 bases each). Germline V gives CDR1 SGHTA, CDR2 FQGTGA. Deletions cut 4 bases from V and 5 bases from J, with 20 bases between. There are 17 residues in the CDR3. The CDR3 bases are TGTGCCAGCAGCTCTCAACCCCCAGGGGCGGGGACCGGGGAGCTGTTTTTT. As protein: CASSSQPPGAGTGELFF.

This clonotype was observed many times. CDR3 nucleotide sequence: TGCGCCAGCAGCCGAGCTTGGACAGGGCCTACTGAAGCTTTCTTT. Residues: CASSRAWTGPTEAFF. This rearrangement joins TRBV4-3 to TRBJ1-1, with 8 bases aligning to TRBD1. V shed 4 bases, J shed 5 bases, and the junction held 9 bases outside the gene matches. Germline V gene data show CDR1 as LGHNA and CDR2 as YSLEER. The CDR3 runs 15 residues.

This chain uses TRBV9 with TRBJ2-7, with 10 bases fitting TRBD2. The CDR3 runs 14 residues. Unmatched junction bases numbered 2, after V lost 2 bases and J lost 3 bases. In germline, CDR1 is SGDLS, CDR2 YYNGEE. CDR3 bases: TGTGCCAGCAGCGTCGGGACTAGCGTCTACGAGCAGTACTTC. The encoded protein is CASSVGTSVYEQYF.

This clonotype was seen ten or more times. V is TRBV4-3 and J is TRBJ1-1, with D possibly TRBD1 on 5 matching bases. This CDR3 is built from 13 residues. With 3 bases removed from V and 8 bases from J, the gap between germline ends came to 13 bases. Germline V gives CDR1 LGHNA, CDR2 YSLEER. CDR3 DNA: TGCGCCAGCAGCCAGTACGGGGCCACAGAAGCTTTCTTT. Amino acids: CASSQYGATEAFF.

The table lists this clonotype with many counts. The chain employs TRBV10-3 and TRBJ1-2; TRBD1 might be the D (5 bases). V was clipped by 3 bases and J by 7 bases, with 15 bases between them. Germline V gene data show CDR1 as ENHRY and CDR2 as SYGVKD. The CDR3 length is 14 residues. CDR3 bases: TGTGCCATCAGTGACCTGGGGGTAGGAGGTGGCTACACCTTC. As protein: CAISDLGVGGGYTF.

This chain connects TRBV20-1 to TRBJ2-5, with a weak D call TRBD1 (5 bases). This CDR3 region has 12 residues. Germline CDR1 is DFQATT and CDR2 is SNEGSKA (reference sequence). V was trimmed by 8 bases and J by 5 bases, leaving 15 bases between them. The CDR3 sequence: CSPLGPGETQYF. The CDR3 DNA is TGCAGTCCCCTGGGGCCTGGGGAGACCCAGTACTTC.

This clonotype appeared many times. The chain links TRBV5-6 to TRBJ2-7, with 8 bases fitting TRBD1. Unmatched junction bases numbered 9, after V lost 0 bases and J lost 7 bases. Per the germline V gene, CDR1 is SGHDT and CDR2 is YYEEEE. This CDR3 comprises 15 residues. The DNA for the CDR3 is TGTGCCAGCAGCTTGGGATTGCAGGGGGCGAGAGAGCAGTACTTC. Its protein product is CASSLGLQGAREQYF.

Many counts were recorded for this clonotype. This rearrangement joins TRBV5-1 to TRBJ1-4; D is uncertain. V was shortened by 0 bases and J by 8 bases, with 14 bases between the two germline ends. This CDR3 region has 15 residues. The germline gives CDR1 SGHRS, CDR2 YFSETQ. CDR3 DNA sequence: TGCGCCAGCAGCTTGGCCCCAAGACCGGTGGAAAAACTGTTTTTT. Encoded protein: CASSLAPRPVEKLFF. Complete variable domain (other parts from reference TRBV5-1 and TRBJ1-4): KAGVTQTPRYLIKTRGQQVTLSCSPISGHRSVSWYQQTPGQGLQFLFEYFSETQRNKGNFPGRFSGRQFSNSRSEMNVSTLELGDSALYLCASSLAPRPVEKLFFGSGTQLSVL.

This clonotype was detected many times. The rearrangement links TRBV7-2 to TRBJ1-5, with a tentative D call TRBD1 (5 bases). Trimming left V 2 bases short and J 7 bases short, with 18 bases between. Germline V CDR1 and CDR2: SGHTA, FQGNSA. The CDR3 has 16 amino acids. CDR3: CASSLKPVQGGQPQHF. CDR3 nucleotides: TGTGCCAGCAGCTTAAAGCCCGTCCAGGGTGGACAGCCCCAGCATTTT.

This clonotype was counted many times. V is TRBV13 and J is TRBJ1-1; D unresolved. This CDR3 spans 13 amino acids. The V gene lost 3 bases and the J gene lost 6 bases, with 11 bases spanning the gap. From germline, CDR1 is PRHDT and CDR2 FYEKMQ (reference sequence). CDR3 in DNA: TGTGCCAGCAGCTTGGGTACGAATGCTGAAGCTTTCTTT. Translation gives CASSLGTNAEAFF.

This clonotype was recorded at least ten times. The J gene is TRBJ2-3, the V gene TRBV27, with TRBD1 matching 10 bases. With V trimmed by 3 bases and J by 2 bases, 8 bases remained unmatched. The CDR3 runs to 17 residues. Per the germline V gene, CDR1 is MNHEY and CDR2 is SMNVEV (reference sequence). The CDR3 here is CASSFRGTGASTDTQYF. The CDR3 DNA is TGTGCCAGCAGTTTCCGCGGGACAGGGGCCTCCACAGATACGCAGTATTTT.

This clonotype came up many times. The V and J genes are TRBV6-1 and TRBJ2-5, with 7 bases that match TRBD2. Trimming at V came to 10 bases and at J to 4 bases, leaving 3 bases not matched to a gene. This CDR3 comprises 11 residues. Germline V CDR1 and CDR2: MNHNS, SASEGT. The CDR3 loop is CATWTRETQYF. For the CDR3, the DNA is TGTGCCACCTGGACTAGAGAGACCCAGTACTTC.

CDR3 amino acids: CASSLKGAGNYGYTF. The DNA of the CDR3 is TGTGCCAGCAGCTTAAAAGGTGCGGGGAACTATGGCTACACCTTC. The genes are TRBV7-9 and TRBJ1-2, with D uncertain. CDR1 SEHNR and CDR2 FQNEAQ come from the germline V gene (reference sequence). V was pared by 2 bases and J by 2 bases, with 12 bases between. This CDR3 has 15 residues.

In its sample, this clonotype was seen many times. The gene calls are TRBV27 and TRBJ2-7, with TRBD2 identical over 10 bases. Trimming cost V 6 bases and J 0 bases; bases outside gene matches: 5. Germline CDR1 MNHEY, CDR2 SMNVEV (reference sequence). The CDR3 sequence is 15 residues long. CDR3: CASRLAGGPSYEQYF. As DNA, the CDR3 is TGTGCCAGCAGGTTAGCGGGAGGACCCTCCTACGAGCAGTACTTC.

This clonotype was detected only a few times. V and J are TRBV27 and TRBJ2-7, with a weak D call TRBD1 (7 bases). The V end lost 6 bases, the J end lost 4 bases, and 19 bases lay between the germline ends. The germline V gene encodes CDR1 MNHEY and CDR2 SMNVEV (reference sequence). This CDR3 comprises 15 residues. CDR3: CASRAGRGDFYEQYF. CDR3 nucleotides: TGTGCCAGCAGAGCTGGCAGGGGGGACTTTTACGAGCAGTACTTC.

This clonotype was detected many times. This chain connects TRBV27 to TRBJ1-1; maybe TRBD1 (5 bases). CDR3 length: 15 residues. The germline V and J ends were trimmed by 0 bases and 1 base, with 9 bases remaining between them. The V gene's germline CDR1 is MNHEY and CDR2 SMNVEV (reference sequence). CDR3 nucleotide sequence: TGTGCCAGCAGTTTATCCAGGACAACGAACACTGAAGCTTTCTTT. This gives the protein CASSLSRTTNTEAFF.

At least ten counts were recorded for this clonotype. The rearrangement joins TRBV5-6 to TRBJ1-5; no firm D call. The germline CDR1 and CDR2 sequences are SGHDT and YYEEEE. Trimming took off 0 bases at V and 6 bases at J, with 7 bases between the two ends. This CDR3 region has 13 residues. CDR3 amino acids: CASSLGGAQPQHF. DNA for the CDR3: TGTGCCAGCAGCTTGGGGGGTGCTCAGCCCCAGCATTTT.

In its sample, this clonotype was seen many times. The chain carries TRBV12-3 or TRBV12-4 and TRBJ2-3; weak D call: TRBD2 (7 bases). This CDR3 has 13 residues. Between the trimmed V and J ends, which lost 4 bases and 6 bases, there was a span of 11 bases. CDR3 in DNA: TGTGCCAGCAGTTCGGGGGGCAGGGATACGCAGTATTTT. This codes for CASSSGGRDTQYF.

This clonotype ranks as medium-sized. The chain recombines TRBV4-3 with TRBJ2-5; perhaps TRBD2 as D (6 bases). The CDR3 has 16 residues. Germline V gene data show CDR1 as LGHNA and CDR2 as YSLEER. V gave up 0 bases and J gave up 1 base, with 12 bases separating them. In nucleotides, the CDR3 is TGCGCCAGCAGCCAAGATGGGAGGCCCCTCCAAGAGACCCAGTACTTC. The encoded protein is CASSQDGRPLQETQYF.

This clonotype has at least ten counts. The chain is built from TRBV29-1 and TRBJ2-7; TRBD1 agrees at 10 bases. The CDR3 loop spans 17 amino acids. V lost 1 base to trimming and J lost 3 bases; unmatched junction nucleotides: 12. The germline V gene encodes CDR1 SQVTM and CDR2 ANQGSEA. As DNA, the CDR3 is TGCAGCGTTGAAGTTAGGGGACAGGGGACTTTCAACTACGAGCAGTACTTC. This translates into CSVEVRGQGTFNYEQYF.

This clonotype occurred many times. The chain employs TRBV9 and TRBJ2-3; 7 nucleotides match TRBD2. The CDR3 loop spans 15 amino acids. The germline V gene encodes CDR1 SGDLS and CDR2 YYNGEE. Trimming at V came to 3 bases and at J to 6 bases, leaving 10 bases not matched to a gene. As DNA, the CDR3 is TGTGCCAGCAGCGCCTCTAGCGGACCGGCGGATACGCAGTATTTT. It codes for CASSASSGPADTQYF.

This clonotype was seen at least ten times. This chain connects TRBV13 to TRBJ2-7; the match to TRBD2 covers 9 bases. The ends lost 5 bases at V and 6 bases at J; junction bases unmatched: 11. This CDR3 comprises 15 residues. Germline CDR1 PRHDT, CDR2 FYEKMQ (reference sequence). The CDR3 sequence: CASSQGLAGSSEQYF. The CDR3 region has the DNA TGTGCCAGCAGCCAGGGGCTAGCGGGGTCTAGCGAGCAGTACTTC.

This clonotype has at least ten counts. The chain is built from TRBV27 and TRBJ1-1; no clear D gene. The CDR3 runs 11 residues. Between the trimmed V and J ends, which lost 7 bases and 4 bases, there was a span of 7 bases. Germline lookup yields CDR1 MNHEY and CDR2 SMNVEV (reference sequence). The CDR3 sequence: CASKRGTEAFF. Written as DNA, the CDR3 is TGTGCCAGCAAAAGAGGCACTGAAGCTTTCTTT.

This clonotype has ten or more counts. This chain connects TRBV10-3 to TRBJ1-2, with a weak D call TRBD1 (5 bases). The CDR3 extends over 16 amino acids. Deletions cut 2 bases from V and 2 bases from J, with 15 bases between. Germline lookup yields CDR1 ENHRY and CDR2 SYGVKD. In DNA form, the CDR3 reads TGTGCCATCAGTGAGGTCCAGGGCGGGTTCAACTATGGCTACACCTTC. It translates to CAISEVQGGFNYGYTF.